This T cell receptor (beta chain) was retrieved from a study of blood T cell repertoires in COVID-19. Study context: Italy, Spain and the United States were the sources of the convalescent and acute COVID-19 samples. The cDNA or gDNA used as material had been derived from T cells, B-cell-depleted T cells, or PBMCs.

V lost 4 bases, J lost 0 bases, and 12 bases lay in between. This CDR3 is 15 amino acids long. From germline, CDR1 is KGHSH and CDR2 LQKENI. As processed by the authors: Reference gene primer amplification in the assay estimated nucleated cell counts. Using immunoSEQ multiplex PCR, the repertoire was profiled, and TCRdb retains in-frame clones only, with some absent. That table supplies the V and J calls and clone size; D and trimming were determined from the DNA. This sample yields 350,000 to 550,000 clones, of which around nine tenths are seen a single time; 4.3% belongs to the top ten. This receptor was obtained from a young woman with acute or convalescent COVID-19. The genes are TRBV18 and TRBJ1-2; D call uncertain. The sequenced sample consisted of peripheral blood. The CDR3 loop is CASSLNREANYGYTF. The CDR3 DNA is TGTGCCAGCTCACTGAACCGGGAGGCTAACTATGGCTACACCTTC.